The T cell receptor beta chain under discussion was sequenced for a study of blood T cell repertoires in COVID-19. Turning to the study itself: T cells, B-cell-depleted T cells, or PBMCs provided the cDNA or gDNA that served as material.

Per the original data handling: Reference gene primer amplification in the assay estimated nucleated cell counts. The repertoire was sequenced with immunoSEQ multiplex PCR; TCRdb's copy has only in-frame clones and lacks some. Clone size and V and J calls were adopted from that table, with D and trimming inferred from the DNA. The sample lists about 74,000 clones; approximately 86% were seen once. The germline gives CDR1 SGHRS, CDR2 YFSETQ. After removal of 7 bases from V and 4 bases from J, the junction contained 13 bases not matched to a gene. This CDR3 is built from 15 residues. The specimen was peripheral blood. The V gene is TRBV5-1, the J gene TRBJ1-1, with 7 nucleotides matching TRBD1. This TCR derives from an elderly woman with active or convalescent COVID-19. CDR3 DNA: TGCGCCAGCCACGGGACAGCGGGTGCGGGCACTGAAGCTTTCTTT. Its translation: CASHGTAGAGTEAFF.